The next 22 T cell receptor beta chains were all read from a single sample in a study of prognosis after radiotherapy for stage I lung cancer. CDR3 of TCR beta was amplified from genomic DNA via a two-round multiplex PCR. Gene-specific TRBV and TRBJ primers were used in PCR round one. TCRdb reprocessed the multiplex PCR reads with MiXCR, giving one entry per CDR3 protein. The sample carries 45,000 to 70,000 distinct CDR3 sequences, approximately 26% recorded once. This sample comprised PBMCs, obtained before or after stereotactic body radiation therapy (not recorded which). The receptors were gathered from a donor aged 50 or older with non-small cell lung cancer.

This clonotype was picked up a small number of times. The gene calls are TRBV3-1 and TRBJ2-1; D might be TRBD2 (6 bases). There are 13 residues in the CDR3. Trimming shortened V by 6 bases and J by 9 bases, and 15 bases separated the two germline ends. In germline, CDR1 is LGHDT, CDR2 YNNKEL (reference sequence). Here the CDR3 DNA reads TGTGCCAGCAGGAACGGACTGCGGGGTGAGCAGTTCTTC. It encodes CASRNGLRGEQFF.

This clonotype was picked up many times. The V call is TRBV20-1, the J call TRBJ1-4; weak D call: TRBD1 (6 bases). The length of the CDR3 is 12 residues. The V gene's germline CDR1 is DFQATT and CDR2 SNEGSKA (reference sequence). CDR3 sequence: CSARGAEEKLFF. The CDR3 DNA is TGCTCCGCGCGGGGGGCGGAGGAAAAACTGTTTTTT.

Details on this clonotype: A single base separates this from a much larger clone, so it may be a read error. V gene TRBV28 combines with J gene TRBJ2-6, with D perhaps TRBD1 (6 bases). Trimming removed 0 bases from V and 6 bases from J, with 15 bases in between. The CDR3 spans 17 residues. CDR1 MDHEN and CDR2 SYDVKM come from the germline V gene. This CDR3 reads CASSLWSGANVANVLTF. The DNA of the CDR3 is TGTGCCAGCAGTTTATGGTCAGGGGCAAATGTGGCCAACGTCCTGACTTTC.

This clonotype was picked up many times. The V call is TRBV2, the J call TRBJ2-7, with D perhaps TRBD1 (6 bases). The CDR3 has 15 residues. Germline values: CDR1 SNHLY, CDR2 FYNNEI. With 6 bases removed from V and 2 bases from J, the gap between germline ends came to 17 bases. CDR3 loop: CASRSLGHTTYEQYF. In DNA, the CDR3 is TGTGCCAGCAGGTCTCTGGGACATACTACCTACGAGCAGTACTTC.

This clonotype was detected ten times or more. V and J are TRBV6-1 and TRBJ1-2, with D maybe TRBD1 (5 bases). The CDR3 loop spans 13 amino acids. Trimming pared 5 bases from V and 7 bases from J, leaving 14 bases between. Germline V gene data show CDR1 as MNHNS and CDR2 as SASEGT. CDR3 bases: TGTGCCAGCAGTCCCGACAGCGGGCGTGGCTACACCTTC. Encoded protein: CASSPDSGRGYTF.

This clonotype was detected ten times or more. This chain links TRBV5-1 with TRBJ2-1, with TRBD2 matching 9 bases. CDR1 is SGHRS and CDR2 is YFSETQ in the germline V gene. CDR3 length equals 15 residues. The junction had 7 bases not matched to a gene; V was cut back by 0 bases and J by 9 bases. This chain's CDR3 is CASSLAGGGAGEQFF. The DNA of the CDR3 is TGCGCCAGCAGCTTGGCTGGCGGGGGGGCGGGTGAGCAGTTCTTC.

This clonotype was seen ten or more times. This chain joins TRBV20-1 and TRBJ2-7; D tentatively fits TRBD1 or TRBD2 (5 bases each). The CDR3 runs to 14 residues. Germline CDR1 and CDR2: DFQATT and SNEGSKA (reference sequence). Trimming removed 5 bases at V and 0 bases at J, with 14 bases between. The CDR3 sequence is CSAPEWGSSYEQYF. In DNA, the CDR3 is TGCAGTGCTCCAGAGTGGGGGTCCTCCTACGAGCAGTACTTC.

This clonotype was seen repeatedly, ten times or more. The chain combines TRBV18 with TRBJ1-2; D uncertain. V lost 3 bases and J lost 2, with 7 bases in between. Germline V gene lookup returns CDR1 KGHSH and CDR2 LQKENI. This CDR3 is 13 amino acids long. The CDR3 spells CASSPTENYGYTF. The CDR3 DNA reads TGTGCCAGCTCACCCACGGAGAACTATGGCTACACCTTC.

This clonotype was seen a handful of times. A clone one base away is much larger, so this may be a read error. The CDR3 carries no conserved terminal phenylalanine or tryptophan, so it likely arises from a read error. In DNA form, the CDR3 reads TGCAGCGTGGGACAGGGGGTCACCGGGGAGCTGTTTTCT. Translation gives CSVGQGVTGELFS. The V and J genes are TRBV29-1 and TRBJ2-2; 11 bases agree with TRBD1. Germline CDR1 is SQVTM and CDR2 is ANQGSEA. CDR3 length: 13 amino acids. V shed 6 bases, J shed 4 bases, and the junction held 1 base outside the gene matches.

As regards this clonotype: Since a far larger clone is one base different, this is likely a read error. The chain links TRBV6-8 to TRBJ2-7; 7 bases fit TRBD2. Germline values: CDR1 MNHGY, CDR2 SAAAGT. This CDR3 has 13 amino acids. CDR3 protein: CVSTPGGIYEQYF. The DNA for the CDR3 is TGTGTCAGCACCCCGGGGGGTATCTACGAGCAGTACTTC.

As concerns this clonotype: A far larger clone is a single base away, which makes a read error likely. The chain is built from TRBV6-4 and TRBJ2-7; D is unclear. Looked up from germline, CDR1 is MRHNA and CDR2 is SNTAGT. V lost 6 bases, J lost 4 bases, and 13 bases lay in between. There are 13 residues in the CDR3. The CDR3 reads CASSPNFLYEQYF. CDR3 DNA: TGTGCCAGCAGCCCGAACTTCCTATACGAGCAGTACTTC.

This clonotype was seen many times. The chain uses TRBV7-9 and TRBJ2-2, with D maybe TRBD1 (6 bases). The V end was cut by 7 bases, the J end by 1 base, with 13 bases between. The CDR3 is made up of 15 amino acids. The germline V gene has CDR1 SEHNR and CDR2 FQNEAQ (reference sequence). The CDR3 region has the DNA TGTGCCAGCACCCCCCGGACAGAGAACACCGGGGAGCTGTTTTTT. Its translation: CASTPRTENTGELFF.

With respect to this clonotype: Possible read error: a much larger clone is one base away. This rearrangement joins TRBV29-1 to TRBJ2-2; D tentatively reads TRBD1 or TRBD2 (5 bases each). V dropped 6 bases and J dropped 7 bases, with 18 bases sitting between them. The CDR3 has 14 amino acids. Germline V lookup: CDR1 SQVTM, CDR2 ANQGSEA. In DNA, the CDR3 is TGCAGCGTGAAGGACACGGGGCTTGGCGGGGAGCTGTTTTTT. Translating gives CSVKDTGLGGELFF.

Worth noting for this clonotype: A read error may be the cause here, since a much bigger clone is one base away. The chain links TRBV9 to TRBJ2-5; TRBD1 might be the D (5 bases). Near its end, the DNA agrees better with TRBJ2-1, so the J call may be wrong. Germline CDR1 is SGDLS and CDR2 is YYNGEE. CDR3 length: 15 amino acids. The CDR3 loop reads CASSVVGAPSNEQFF. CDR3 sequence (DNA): TGTGCCAGCAGCGTAGTAGGGGCCCCCAGCAATGAGCAGTTCTTC.

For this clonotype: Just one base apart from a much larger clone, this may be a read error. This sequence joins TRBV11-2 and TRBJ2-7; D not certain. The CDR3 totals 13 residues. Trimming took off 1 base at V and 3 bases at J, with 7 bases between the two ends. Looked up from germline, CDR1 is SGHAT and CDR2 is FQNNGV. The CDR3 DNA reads TGTGCCAGCAGCTTAGGAAAGCACTACGAGCAGTACTTC. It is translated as CASSLGKHYEQYF.

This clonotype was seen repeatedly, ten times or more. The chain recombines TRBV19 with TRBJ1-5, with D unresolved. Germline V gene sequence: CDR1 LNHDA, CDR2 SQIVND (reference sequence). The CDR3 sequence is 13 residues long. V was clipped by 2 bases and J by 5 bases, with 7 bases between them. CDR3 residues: CASSIRGDQPQHF. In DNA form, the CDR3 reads TGTGCCAGTAGTATACGAGGCGATCAGCCCCAGCATTTT.

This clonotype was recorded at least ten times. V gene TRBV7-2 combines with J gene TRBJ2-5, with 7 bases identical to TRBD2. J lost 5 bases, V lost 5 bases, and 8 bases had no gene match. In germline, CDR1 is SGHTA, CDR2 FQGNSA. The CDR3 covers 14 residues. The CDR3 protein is CASSGLGGWETQYF. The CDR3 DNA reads TGTGCCAGCAGCGGACTAGGCGGATGGGAGACCCAGTACTTC.

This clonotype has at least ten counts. The DNA for the CDR3 is TGTGCCAGCAGCTCGACAGCAACTAATGAAAAACTGTTTTTT. Its translation is CASSSTATNEKLFF. The rearrangement uses TRBV25-1 and TRBJ1-4; a weak D match, TRBD1 (5 bases). The CDR3 runs 14 residues. Trimming cost V 6 bases and J 0 bases, with 8 bases left between them. Germline V CDR1 and CDR2: MGHDK, SYGVNS.

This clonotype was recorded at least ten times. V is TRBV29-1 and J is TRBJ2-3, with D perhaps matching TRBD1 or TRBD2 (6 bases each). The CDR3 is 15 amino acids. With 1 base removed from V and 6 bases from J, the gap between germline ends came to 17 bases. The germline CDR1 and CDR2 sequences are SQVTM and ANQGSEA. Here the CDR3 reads CSVEGGAMIRDTQYF. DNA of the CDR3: TGCAGCGTTGAAGGGGGGGCAATGATAAGGGATACGCAGTATTTT.

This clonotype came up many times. Written as DNA, the CDR3 is TGTGCCAGCAGTTCCCGTTACAATGAGCAGTTCTTC. Protein: CASSSRYNEQFF. The chain has TRBV6-5 and TRBJ2-1; D not certain. CDR3 length equals 12 residues. V lost 4 bases to trimming and J lost 4 bases, with 5 bases between them. Germline V gives CDR1 MNHEY, CDR2 SVGAGI.

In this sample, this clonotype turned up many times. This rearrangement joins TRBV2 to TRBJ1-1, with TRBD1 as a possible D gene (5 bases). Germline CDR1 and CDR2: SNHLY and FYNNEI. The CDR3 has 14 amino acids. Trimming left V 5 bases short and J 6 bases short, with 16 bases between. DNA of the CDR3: TGTGCCAGCAGTCGGGACCGCGGGGGGGCTGAAGCTTTCTTT. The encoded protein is CASSRDRGGAEAFF.

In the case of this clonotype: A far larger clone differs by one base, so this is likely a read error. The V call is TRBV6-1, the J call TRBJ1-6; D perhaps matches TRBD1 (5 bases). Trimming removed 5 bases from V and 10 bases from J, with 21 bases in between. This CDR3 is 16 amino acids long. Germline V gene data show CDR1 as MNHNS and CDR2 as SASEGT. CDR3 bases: TGTGCCAGCAGTTATCAGGGAAAGCCGTCAGAGTCACCCCTCCACTTT. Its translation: CASSYQGKPSESPLHF.